The clone carrying this T cell receptor beta chain was recorded many times. No antigen is known for it. Each CDR3 protein gets one entry after TCRdb re-called the 5' RACE reads with MiXCR. The sample consists of more than 650,000 distinct CDR3 sequences, over 5% of them appearing once. Healthy Caucasians alone served as donors. The CDR3 loop spans 15 amino acids. Trimming pared 7 bases from V and 6 bases from J, leaving 19 bases between. This record belongs to a study of identical twins. Study observations and caveats: Cord blood beta clonotypes that were abundant carried fewer insertions, and memory repertoires showed no such trend. With monozygotic twins, out-of-frame TCR alpha sharing exceeded what models estimated.

V and J are TRBV12-3 or TRBV12-4 and TRBJ2-1, with a tentative D call TRBD2 (6 bases). This sequence was found in a man between 18 and 35 years old in good health. The sequenced material came from naive T cells sorted from blood. DNA of the CDR3: TGTGCCAGCACCTTGCGGGACGGGCTAAGCAATGAGCAGTTCTTC. This encodes CASTLRDGLSNEQFF.